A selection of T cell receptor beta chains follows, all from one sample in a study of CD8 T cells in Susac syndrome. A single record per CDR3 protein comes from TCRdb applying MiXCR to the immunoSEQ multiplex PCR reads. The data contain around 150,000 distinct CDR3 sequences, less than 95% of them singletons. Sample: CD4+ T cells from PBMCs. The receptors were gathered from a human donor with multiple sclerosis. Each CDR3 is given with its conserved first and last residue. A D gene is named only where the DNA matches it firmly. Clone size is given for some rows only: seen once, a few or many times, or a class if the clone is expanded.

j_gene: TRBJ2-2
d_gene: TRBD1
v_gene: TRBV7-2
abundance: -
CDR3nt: TGTGCCAGCAGCCCAGGGGGCGCCTACACCGGGGAGCTGTTTTTT
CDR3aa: CASSPGGAYTGELFF

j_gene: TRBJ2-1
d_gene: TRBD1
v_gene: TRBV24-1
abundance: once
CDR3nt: TGTGCCACCAGTGATTTGGGACAGGGGGAAGTTGAGCAGTTCTTC
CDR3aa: CATSDLGQGEVEQFF

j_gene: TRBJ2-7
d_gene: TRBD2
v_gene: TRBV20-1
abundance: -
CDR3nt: TGCAGTGCTAGAGAATTCAGCGGGAGTCACTACGAGCAGTACTTC
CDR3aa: CSAREFSGSHYEQYF

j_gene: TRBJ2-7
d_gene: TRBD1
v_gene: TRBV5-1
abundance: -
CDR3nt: TGCGCCAGCAGCTTCGGACAGGGTATATACGAGCAGTACTTC
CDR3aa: CASSFGQGIYEQYF

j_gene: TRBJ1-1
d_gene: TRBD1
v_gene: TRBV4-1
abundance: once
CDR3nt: TGCGCCAGCAGCTATGGACAGGGTACGGATGAAGCTTTCTTT
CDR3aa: CASSYGQGTDEAFF

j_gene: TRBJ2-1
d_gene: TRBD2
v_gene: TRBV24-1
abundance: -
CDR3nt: TGTGCCACCAGATCAAACGGGGCTAGCGGACTCAATGAGCAGTTCTTC
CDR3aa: CATRSNGASGLNEQFF

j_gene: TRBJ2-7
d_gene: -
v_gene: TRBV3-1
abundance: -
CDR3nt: TGTGCCAGCAGCCAGATCGACCGGGACCTTGAGCAGTACTTC
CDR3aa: CASSQIDRDLEQYF

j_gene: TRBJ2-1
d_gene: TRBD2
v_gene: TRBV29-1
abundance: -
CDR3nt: TGCAGCGTTGGACTAGCGGGAGGTGGGCCCGGGGGCTACAATGAGCAGTTCTTC
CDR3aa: CSVGLAGGGPGGYNEQFF

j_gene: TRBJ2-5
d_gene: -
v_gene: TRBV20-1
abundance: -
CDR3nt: TGCAGTGTGCTTGTAGCGGCCCAGTACTTC
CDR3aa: CSVLVAAQYF

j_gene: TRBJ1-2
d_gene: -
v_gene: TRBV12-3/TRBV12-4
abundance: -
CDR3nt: TGTGCCAGCAGTTATTCAGGACAGTACTCCTCCCTCTATGGCTACACCTTC
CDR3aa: CASSYSGQYSSLYGYTF

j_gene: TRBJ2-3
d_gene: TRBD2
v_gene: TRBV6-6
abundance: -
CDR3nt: TGTGCCAGCACAGGACTAGCGGGAGGGAGCACAGATACGCAGTATTTT
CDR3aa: CASTGLAGGSTDTQYF

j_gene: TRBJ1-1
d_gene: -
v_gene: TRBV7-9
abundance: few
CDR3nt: TGTGCCAGCAGCCCCCGGGGGGGCTCGAACACTGAAGCTTTCTTT
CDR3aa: CASSPRGGSNTEAFF

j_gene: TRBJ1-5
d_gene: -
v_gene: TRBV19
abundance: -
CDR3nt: TGTGCCAGTAGTATAGTCGAGGGGTGGAATCAGCCCCAGCATTTT
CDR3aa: CASSIVEGWNQPQHF

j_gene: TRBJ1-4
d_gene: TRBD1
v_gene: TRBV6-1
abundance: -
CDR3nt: TGTGCCAGCAGTTCCCGGGACAGGGGGCAGGAAAAACTGTTTTTT
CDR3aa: CASSSRDRGQEKLFF

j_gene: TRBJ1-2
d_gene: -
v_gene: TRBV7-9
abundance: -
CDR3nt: TGTGCCAGCAGCTTAACAGGCCGTAACTATGGCTACACCTTC
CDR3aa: CASSLTGRNYGYTF

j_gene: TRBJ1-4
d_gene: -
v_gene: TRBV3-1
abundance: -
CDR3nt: TGTGCCAGCAGCCGCGAGGAGGGACTTAATGAAAAACTGTTTTTT
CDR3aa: CASSREEGLNEKLFF

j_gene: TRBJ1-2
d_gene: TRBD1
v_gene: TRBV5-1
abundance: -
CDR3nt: TGCGCCAGCAGCTTTAGGGGGCACGACTATGGCTACACCTTC
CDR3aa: CASSFRGHDYGYTF